The TCR beta chain under discussion was sequenced for a study of blood T cell repertoires in COVID-19. V gave up 4 bases and J gave up 1 base; unmatched junction bases: 3. The CDR3 runs to 14 residues. Germline V gene data show CDR1 as SGHKS and CDR2 as YYEKEE (reference sequence). Original methodology: Scientists estimated how many nucleated cells there were by amplifying reference gene primers. Assay used: immunoSEQ multiplex PCR; TCRdb lists only in-frame clones, some missing. V and J calls and clone size are as listed in that table; D and trimming were resolved from the DNA. The sample shows 150,000 to 200,000 clones, 90% of them seen only once.

The TCR originated in a man between 60 and 75 years old with active or convalescent COVID-19. Specimen: peripheral blood. This chain links TRBV5-5 with TRBJ1-1; 8 bases agree with TRBD1. CDR3 nucleotide sequence: TGTGCCAGCAGCCTGACAGGGGAGAACACTGAAGCTTTCTTT. It is translated as CASSLTGENTEAFF.